This TCR beta chain comes out of a study of a mutant IDH1 vaccine in newly diagnosed glioma. Study-wide background: Onset of vaccination occurred 4-6 weeks following radiotherapy alone, or with temozolomide cycles. Mean patient age was around 40 years; about 60% were male and roughly 38% female. Study findings and constraints: With respect to changes in top peripheral T cell clonotypes, pseudoprogression seemed unrelated. The occurrence of vaccine-induced immune responses was seen in around 92% of patients.

The assay was immunoSEQ multiplex PCR, and TCRdb's table has in-frame clones only and misses some. Of approximately 100,000 clones listed, under 90% are singletons. Described time point: week 47, end of study. The vaccine gave 300 ug of a 20-mer mutant IDH1 peptide subcutaneously per dose. This CDR3 is built from 13 residues. Deletions cut 4 bases from V and 5 bases from J, with 10 bases between. Per germline, CDR1 SGHTS and CDR2 YDEGEE. About this clone itself: Its target is not known.

This receptor was taken from a woman aged 45-65 years with glioma. This sequence joins TRBV5-8 and TRBJ1-5; D may be TRBD1 (6 bases). The source material was PBMCs, sampled from a glioma patient whose treatment included an IDH1 peptide vaccine. CDR3 nucleotides: TGTGCCAGCAGCGGCGGACAGTATCAGCCCCAGCATTTT. This gives the protein CASSGGQYQPQHF.